The 17 T cell receptor beta chains below were found in one sample sequenced in a study of blood T cell repertoires in COVID-19. Only in-frame clones appear in the TCRdb table, and some are missing; sequencing was by immunoSEQ multiplex PCR. The table has 300,000 or so clones, about 82% seen once. The sequenced sample consisted of peripheral blood. The receptor set was obtained from a woman in her forties or fifties with acute or convalescent COVID-19.

The chain joins TRBV10-3 to TRBJ1-1; D not resolved. The germline V and J ends were trimmed by 3 bases and 3 bases, with 11 bases remaining between them. From germline, CDR1 is ENHRY and CDR2 SYGVKD. This CDR3 is 14 amino acids long. The CDR3 DNA reads TGTGCCATCAGTGAAGGGAGGTTGGACACTGAAGCTTTCTTT. This sequence encodes CAISEGRLDTEAFF.

The CDR3 DNA follows: TGCGCCAGCAGCCCGGGTTTACTAGCGGGGGTATACAATGAGCAGTTCTTC. As protein: CASSPGLLAGVYNEQFF. The chain employs TRBV5-1 and TRBJ2-1; 11 bases line up with TRBD2. From germline, CDR1 is SGHRS and CDR2 YFSETQ. The J segment lost 4 bases and the V segment lost 4 bases, leaving 10 bases of the junction unmatched. CDR3 length equals 17 residues.

The rearrangement joins TRBV4-3 to TRBJ1-6, with 7 bases lining up with TRBD1. Trimming took 0 bases from V and 7 from J; bases not matched to a gene: 6. Per the germline V gene, CDR1 is LGHNA and CDR2 is YSLEER. The CDR3 is 16 residues long. The CDR3, as DNA: TGCGCCAGCAGCCAAGATCTAGGGGGCGCGAATTCACCCCTCCACTTT. Its translation is CASSQDLGGANSPLHF.

The J gene is TRBJ1-1, the V gene TRBV5-1; D call uncertain. Trimming stripped 0 bases from V and 4 bases from J, with 16 bases between. Germline V gives CDR1 SGHRS, CDR2 YFSETQ. This CDR3 spans 16 amino acids. DNA for the CDR3: TGCGCCAGCAGCTTGGAGGGAGGCCGGGGTGCCACTGAAGCTTTCTTT. Residues: CASSLEGGRGATEAFF.

The chain has TRBV9 and TRBJ2-3; 9 bases fit TRBD2. The length of the CDR3 is 17 residues. Unmatched junction bases numbered 9, after V lost 0 bases and J lost 4 bases. Per the germline V gene, CDR1 is SGDLS and CDR2 is YYNGEE. The CDR3 reads CASSVAGSGSFPDTQYF. CDR3 DNA: TGTGCCAGCAGCGTAGCAGGTAGCGGGAGCTTCCCAGATACGCAGTATTTT.

The V and J genes are TRBV7-9 and TRBJ1-4; a weak D match, TRBD1 (5 bases). The CDR3 runs 15 residues. From germline, CDR1 is SEHNR and CDR2 FQNEAQ (reference sequence). The V end was cut by 1 base, the J end by 2 bases, with 8 bases between. CDR3 amino acids: CASSLVGDTNEKLFF. The CDR3 nucleotides are TGTGCCAGCAGCTTAGTAGGGGATACTAATGAAAAACTGTTTTTT.

This chain joins TRBV7-2 and TRBJ2-4, with D perhaps matching TRBD2 (5 bases). Per germline, CDR1 SGHTA and CDR2 FQGNSA. V gave up 1 base and J gave up 3 bases, with 10 bases separating them. The CDR3 is made up of 15 amino acids. The CDR3 nucleotides read TGTGCCAGCAGCTTAGGGGGAGCCCTCAAAAACATTCAGTACTTC. Translated, it gives CASSLGGALKNIQYF.

This chain connects TRBV19 to TRBJ1-5, with a weak D call TRBD1 (6 bases). CDR1 LNHDA and CDR2 SQIVND come from the germline V gene (reference sequence). Trimming removed 6 bases at V and 5 bases at J, with 14 bases between. The CDR3 has 14 amino acids. The chain's CDR3 is CASRPGGGDQPQHF. CDR3 nucleotide sequence: TGTGCCAGTAGACCGGGAGGGGGGGATCAGCCCCAGCATTTT.

This clone was picked up one time. The chain carries TRBV27 and TRBJ1-2; D remains unclear. CDR1 MNHEY and CDR2 SMNVEV come from the germline V gene (reference sequence). V was clipped by 8 bases and J by 7 bases, with 17 bases between them. This CDR3 comprises 13 residues. The CDR3 DNA reads TGTGCCAGCCGGCCAGGTAGTGGACTTGGCTACACCTTC. Its protein is CASRPGSGLGYTF.

The rearrangement links TRBV7-3 to TRBJ2-2; TRBD2 matches 12 bases. CDR1 and CDR2 from the germline V gene are SGHTA and FQGTGA. Losses at the gene ends were 5 bases for V and 0 bases for J; bases not matched to a gene: 10. The length of the CDR3 is 19 residues. CDR3 residues: CASSKGASGRAPNTGELFF. In DNA form, the CDR3 reads TGTGCCAGCAGCAAAGGCGCTAGCGGGAGGGCCCCGAACACCGGGGAGCTGTTTTTT.

The rearrangement links TRBV27 to TRBJ2-3; 9 nucleotides line up with TRBD2. The germline gives CDR1 MNHEY, CDR2 SMNVEV (reference sequence). The CDR3 is 16 amino acids. V lost 5 bases and J lost 4; bases outside the gene matches: 10. CDR3 bases: TGTGCCAGCAGTCCCTTAGCGGGAGCGCAACCAGATACGCAGTATTTT. This encodes CASSPLAGAQPDTQYF.

V usage is TRBV12-3 or TRBV12-4 and J usage is TRBJ2-7; no clear D. CDR3 length equals 12 residues. Trimming removed 5 bases from V and 3 bases from J, with 8 bases in between. CDR3 protein: CASSTLGYEQYF. CDR3 nucleotides: TGTGCCAGCAGTACCCTCGGCTACGAGCAGTACTTC.

J is TRBJ2-7 and V is TRBV19; 9 bases map to TRBD2. The germline gives CDR1 LNHDA, CDR2 SQIVND (reference sequence). CDR3 length: 14 amino acids. Trimming cost V 5 bases and J 3 bases; bases outside gene matches: 5. Here the CDR3 reads CASSASGAIYEQYF. The CDR3 nucleotides read TGTGCCAGTAGTGCTAGCGGGGCGATCTACGAGCAGTACTTC.

The V and J genes are TRBV7-6 and TRBJ2-3; D possibly corresponds to TRBD2 (5 bases). The CDR3 runs to 16 residues. Germline V gene data show CDR1 as SGHVS and CDR2 as FNYEAQ. Trimming stripped 0 bases from V and 0 bases from J, with 10 bases between. The chain's CDR3 is CASSLAAGPSTDTQYF. The CDR3 region has the DNA TGTGCCAGCAGCTTAGCGGCGGGTCCTAGCACAGATACGCAGTATTTT.

The chain has TRBV7-2 and TRBJ2-3, with no clear D. V lost 7 bases to trimming and J lost 6 bases, with 11 bases between them. From germline, CDR1 is SGHTA and CDR2 FQGNSA. The CDR3 contains 12 residues. For the CDR3, the DNA is TGTGCCAGCAACTCAGTGGAGGATACGCAGTATTTT. Protein product: CASNSVEDTQYF.

V is TRBV27 and J is TRBJ2-3, with 8 bases identical to TRBD2. The CDR3 has 15 amino acids. Germline values: CDR1 MNHEY, CDR2 SMNVEV (reference sequence). The V gene end was trimmed by 7 bases and the J gene end by 2 bases; junction bases not matched to a gene: 8. This CDR3 is CASMNQRGSTDTQYF. The CDR3 bases are TGTGCCAGCATGAATCAGCGGGGGTCCACAGATACGCAGTATTTT.

The chain combines TRBV4-1 with TRBJ1-3; D remains unclear. V was cut by 0 bases and J by 7 bases, with 13 bases left in between. CDR1 and CDR2 (germline): MGHRA, YSYEKL. There are 15 residues in the CDR3. The CDR3: CASSQERGFRNTIYF. The CDR3 DNA follows: TGCGCCAGCAGCCAAGAACGCGGCTTCCGGAACACCATATATTTT.